This TCR beta chain was identified in a study of T-cell reconstitution after alpha-beta-depleted transplantation in children. Overall study findings and caveats: A year had passed since transplant, and T-cell counts and diversity by then came mostly from newly produced T cells. Expanded clones from the graft, numbering several hundred, reportedly supplied alpha-beta T cells about two months after transplant.

This clonotype was counted at least ten times. Antigen: not known. Trimming stripped 0 bases from V and 7 bases from J, with 4 bases between. This CDR3 contains 13 residues. Germline values: CDR1 LGHNA, CDR2 YSLEER. Preparing the TCRbeta library involved the use of unique molecular identifiers. TCRdb used MiXCR to reprocess the PCR reads, holding one entry per CDR3 protein. The sample yields hundreds of thousands of distinct CDR3 sequences, 23% seen once. The chain carries TRBV4-3 and TRBJ1-6; D not resolved. Sequenced here: PBMCs, mostly from graft donor cells, sampled 360 days after TCRalphabeta/CD19-depleted stem cell transplant. The receptor was derived from a boy under two years old who had a stem cell transplant for acute myeloid leukemia, so the T cells may come from the graft donor. DNA of the CDR3: TGCGCCAGCAGCCAAGAGAACAATTCACCCCTCCACTTT. Amino acid sequence: CASSQENNSPLHF.